What follows describes a single TCR beta chain. These data belong to a study of blood T cell repertoires in COVID-19. Study background: COVID-19 samples collected from the United States, Italy and Spain covered acute and convalescent phases. In each case, the material was cDNA or gDNA derived from T cells, B-cell-depleted T cells, or PBMCs.

Germline CDR1 is MGHRA and CDR2 is YSYEKL. The J segment lost 5 bases and the V segment lost 0 bases, leaving 23 bases of the junction unmatched. CDR3 size: 21 residues. The data were produced by immunoSEQ multiplex PCR, yet TCRdb's version contains in-frame clones alone and is incomplete. The sample has fewer than 130,000 clones, roughly 71% seen once. The V gene is TRBV4-1, the J gene TRBJ1-1; 8 bases agree with TRBD1. The source material was peripheral blood. This TCR was sampled from a man older than 75 with acute or convalescent COVID-19. The CDR3 DNA is TGCGCCAGCAGCCAAGAGAACTACCCGGGACAGGTCCTCCCGAAGAATACTGAAGCTTTCTTT. Translated: CASSQENYPGQVLPKNTEAFF.